The sequence of this T cell receptor beta chain was determined in a study of a mutant IDH1 vaccine in newly diagnosed glioma. Sample time point: week 23, last vaccination. Each vaccine dose was 300 ug of mutant IDH1 20-mer peptide, with topical imiquimod. As to this clone: Its antigen is unknown.

Some clones are missing from TCRdb's copy, which holds only in-frame ones; the method was immunoSEQ multiplex PCR. The table lists almost 85,000 clones, over 75% of them singletons. The specimen comprised PBMCs, sampled from a glioma patient whose treatment included an IDH1 peptide vaccine. The source of this sequence is a man aged 25 to 40 with glioma. Some clones in this sample may be carry-over from other donors' samples.

CDR3 loop: CARTFGTVPNTEAFF. Here the CDR3 DNA reads TGTGCCAGAACCTTTGGTACCGTTCCGAACACTGAAGCTTTCTTT. The gene calls are TRBV2 and TRBJ1-1; no reliable D call. Germline V lookup: CDR1 SNHLY, CDR2 FYNNEI. The V and J ends lost 9 bases and 1 base respectively, with 18 bases between them. The CDR3 is 15 amino acids.